This T cell receptor (beta chain) was captured in a study of a mutant IDH1 vaccine in newly diagnosed glioma. Overall study: A roughly 60% male, approximately 38% female split and a mean age of roughly 44 years characterized treated patients. Earlier treatment was radiotherapy, temozolomide, or both, with most getting both.

Method: immunoSEQ multiplex PCR; TCRdb's copy keeps in-frame clones and lacks some. Altogether approximately 36,000 clones are present, about 73% being singletons, with the ten largest covering roughly 9%. CDR3 size: 15 residues. Trimming left V 0 bases short and J 2 bases short, with 10 bases between. CDR1 and CDR2 (germline): MNHEY, SVGAGI. This clone was detected only a few times. No antigen is known for it. Study observations and caveats: Approximately 95% of patients showed vaccine-induced immune responses across multiple MHC alleles.

This sample's time point: baseline, week 1 (first vaccination visit). As for treatment: pre-vaccination baseline after standard-of-care therapy. The donor cohort comprised cases of new WHO grade 3 or 4 IDH1-mutant, ATRX-lost astrocytoma. V is TRBV6-5 and J is TRBJ1-1; no firm D call. The material sequenced was PBMCs, taken from a glioma patient treated with radiotherapy, temozolomide or both. This TCR was sampled from a man in his forties or fifties with glioma. Some clones in this sample may be carry-over from other donors' samples. The CDR3 loop reads CASSYSSSANTEAFF. CDR3 sequence (DNA): TGTGCCAGCAGTTACTCGTCGTCAGCCAACACTGAAGCTTTCTTT.